This TCR beta chain derives from a study of vaccination and CD4 T cells after COVID-19. Trimming cost V 3 bases and J 3 bases, with 18 bases left between them. The CDR3 runs to 16 residues. Germline-derived CDR1 and CDR2 are ENHRY and SYGVKD. Treatment specified: approximately 9-day PBMC culture with coronavirus spike peptide pools or control peptides (ViraFEST assay). Sequencing of cultured CD4+ T cell DNA used the Oncomine TCR Beta short-read assay. From the PCR reads, TCRdb called clonotypes with MiXCR, one entry per CDR3 protein. The data hold more than 3,000 distinct CDR3 sequences, with around two fifths observed a single time. A note on this clonotype: The antigen is unknown.

V usage is TRBV10-3 and J usage is TRBJ2-7; D is perhaps TRBD1 or TRBD2 (5 bases each). The clonotype was recovered from a human donor who had recovered from COVID-19. The material sequenced was CD4+ T cells from blood, cultured in vitro. This CDR3 reads CAISDNVEGRIYEQYF. For the CDR3, the DNA is TGTGCCATCAGTGATAACGTTGAGGGGCGCATCTACGAGCAGTACTTC.